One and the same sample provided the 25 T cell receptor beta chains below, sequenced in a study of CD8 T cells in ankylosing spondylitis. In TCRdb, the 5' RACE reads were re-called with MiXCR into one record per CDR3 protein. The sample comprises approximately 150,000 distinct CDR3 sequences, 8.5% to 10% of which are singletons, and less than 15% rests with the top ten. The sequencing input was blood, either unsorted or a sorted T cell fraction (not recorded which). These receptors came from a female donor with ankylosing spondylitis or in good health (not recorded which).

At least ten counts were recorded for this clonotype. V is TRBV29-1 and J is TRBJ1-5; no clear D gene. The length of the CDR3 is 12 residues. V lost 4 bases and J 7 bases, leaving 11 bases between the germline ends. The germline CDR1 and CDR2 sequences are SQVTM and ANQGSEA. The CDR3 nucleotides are TGCAGCGTTGGGAGGGTTGGACAGCCCCAGCATTTT. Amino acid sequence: CSVGRVGQPQHF.

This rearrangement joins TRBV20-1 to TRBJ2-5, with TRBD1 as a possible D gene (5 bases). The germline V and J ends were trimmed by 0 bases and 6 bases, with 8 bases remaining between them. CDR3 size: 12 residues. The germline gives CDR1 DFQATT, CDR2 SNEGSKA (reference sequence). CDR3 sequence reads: CSAREGAKTQYF. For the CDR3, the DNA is TGCAGTGCTAGAGAAGGGGCGAAGACCCAGTACTTC.

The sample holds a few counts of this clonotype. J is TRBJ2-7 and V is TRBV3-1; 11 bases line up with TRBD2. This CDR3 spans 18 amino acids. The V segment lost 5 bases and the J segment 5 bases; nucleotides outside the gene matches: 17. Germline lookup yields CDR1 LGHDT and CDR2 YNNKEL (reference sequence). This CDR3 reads CASSAVTLAGETLHEQYF. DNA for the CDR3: TGTGCCAGCAGCGCAGTCACACTAGCGGGAGAGACTCTCCACGAGCAGTACTTC.

The CDR3 region is CASRPGTDNTEAFF. CDR3 nucleotide sequence: TGTGCCAGCAGACCTGGGACAGACAACACTGAAGCTTTCTTT. The genes are TRBV6-1 and TRBJ1-1, with 7 nucleotides matching TRBD1. This CDR3 is built from 14 residues. V dropped 6 bases and J dropped 2; count of bases not matched to a gene: 6. Germline V lookup: CDR1 MNHNS, CDR2 SASEGT.

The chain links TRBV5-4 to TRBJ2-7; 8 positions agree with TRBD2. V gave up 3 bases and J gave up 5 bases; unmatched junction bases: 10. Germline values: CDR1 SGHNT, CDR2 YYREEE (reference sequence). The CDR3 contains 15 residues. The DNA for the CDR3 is TGTGCCAGCAGCTCCCGGGACACCGGGGGGGACGAGCAGTACTTC. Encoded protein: CASSSRDTGGDEQYF. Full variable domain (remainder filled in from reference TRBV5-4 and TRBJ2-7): ETGVTQSPTHLIKTRGQQVTLRCSSQSGHNTVSWYQQALGQGPQFIFQYYREEENGRGNFPPRFSGLQFPNYSSELNVNALELDDSALYLCASSSRDTGGDEQYFGPGTRLTVT.

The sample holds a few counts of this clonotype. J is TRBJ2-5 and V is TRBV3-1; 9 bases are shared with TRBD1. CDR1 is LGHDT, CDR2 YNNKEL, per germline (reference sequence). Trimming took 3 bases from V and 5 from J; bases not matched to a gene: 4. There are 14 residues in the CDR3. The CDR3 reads CASSHGQGMETQYF. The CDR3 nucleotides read TGTGCCAGCAGCCACGGACAGGGGATGGAGACCCAGTACTTC.

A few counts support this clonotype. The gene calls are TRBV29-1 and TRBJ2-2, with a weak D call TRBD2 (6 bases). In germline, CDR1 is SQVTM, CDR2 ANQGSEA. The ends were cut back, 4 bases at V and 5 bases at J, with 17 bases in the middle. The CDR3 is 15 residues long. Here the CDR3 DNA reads TGCAGCGTTGGCGGGGCGAGAGGAATTACCGGGGAGCTGTTTTTT. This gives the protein CSVGGARGITGELFF.

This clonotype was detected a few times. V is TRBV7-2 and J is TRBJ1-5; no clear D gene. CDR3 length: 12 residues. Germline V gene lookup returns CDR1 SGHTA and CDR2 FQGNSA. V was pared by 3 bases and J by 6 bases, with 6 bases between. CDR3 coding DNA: TGTGCCAGCAGCTTTATTGGTCAGCCCCAGCATTTT. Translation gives CASSFIGQPQHF.

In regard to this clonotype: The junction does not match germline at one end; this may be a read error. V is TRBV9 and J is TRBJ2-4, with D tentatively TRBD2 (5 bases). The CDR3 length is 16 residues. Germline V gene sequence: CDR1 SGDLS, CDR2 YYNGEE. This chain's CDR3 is CASSVGDTLANNIQYF. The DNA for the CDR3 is TGTGCCAGCAGCGTAGGGGATACTCTAGCCAATAACATTCAGTACTTC.

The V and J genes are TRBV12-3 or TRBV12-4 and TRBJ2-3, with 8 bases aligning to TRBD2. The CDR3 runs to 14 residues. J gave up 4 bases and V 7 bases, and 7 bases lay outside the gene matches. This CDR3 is CASTYGGGSDTQYF. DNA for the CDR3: TGTGCCAGCACTTATGGCGGGGGGTCAGATACGCAGTATTTT.

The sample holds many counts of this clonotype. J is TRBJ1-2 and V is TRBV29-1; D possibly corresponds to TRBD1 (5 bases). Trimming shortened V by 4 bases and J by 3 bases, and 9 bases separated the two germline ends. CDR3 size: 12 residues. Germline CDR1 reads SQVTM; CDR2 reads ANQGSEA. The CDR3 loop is CSVVSGDYGYTF. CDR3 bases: TGCAGCGTTGTTTCGGGGGACTATGGCTACACCTTC. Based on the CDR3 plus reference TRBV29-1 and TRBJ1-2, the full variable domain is SAVISQKPSRDICQRGTSLTIQCQVDSQVTMMFWYRQQPGQSLTLIATANQGSEATYESGFVIDKFPISRPNLTFSTLTVSNMSPEDSSIYLCSVVSGDYGYTFGSGTRLTVV.

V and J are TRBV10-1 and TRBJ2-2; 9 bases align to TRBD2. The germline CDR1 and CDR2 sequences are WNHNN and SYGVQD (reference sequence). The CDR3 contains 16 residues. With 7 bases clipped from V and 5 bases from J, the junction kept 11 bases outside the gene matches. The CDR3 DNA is TGCGCCAGCAACATGTTAGCGGGAGAGAGGACCGGGGAGCTGTTTTTT. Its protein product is CASNMLAGERTGELFF.

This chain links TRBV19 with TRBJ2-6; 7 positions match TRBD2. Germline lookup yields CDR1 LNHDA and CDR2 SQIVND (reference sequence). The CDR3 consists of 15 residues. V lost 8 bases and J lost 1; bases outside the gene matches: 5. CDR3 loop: CASGASGSGANVLTF. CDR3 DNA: TGTGCCAGTGGGGCTAGCGGATCTGGGGCCAACGTCCTGACTTTC.

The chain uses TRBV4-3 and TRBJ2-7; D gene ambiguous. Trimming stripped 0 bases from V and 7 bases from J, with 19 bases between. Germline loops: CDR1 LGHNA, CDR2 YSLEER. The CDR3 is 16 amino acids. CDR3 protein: CASSQDRATVGWEQYF. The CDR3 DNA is TGCGCCAGCAGCCAAGATAGGGCGACCGTGGGATGGGAGCAGTACTTC.

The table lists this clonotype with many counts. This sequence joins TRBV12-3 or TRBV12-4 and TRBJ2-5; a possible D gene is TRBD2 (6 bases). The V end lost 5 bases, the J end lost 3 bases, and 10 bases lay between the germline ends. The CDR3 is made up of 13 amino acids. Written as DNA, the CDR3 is TGTGCCAGCAGTCCCGTAGCGGAAGAGACCCAGTACTTC. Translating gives CASSPVAEETQYF.

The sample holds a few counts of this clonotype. Written as DNA, the CDR3 is TGTGCCAGCAGCCCCCTTACAGGGGAGACCCAGTACTTC. This sequence encodes CASSPLTGETQYF. J is TRBJ2-5 and V is TRBV7-6; maybe TRBD1 (6 bases). V was trimmed by 5 bases and J by 5 bases, leaving 12 bases between them. Germline values: CDR1 SGHVS, CDR2 FNYEAQ. The CDR3 length is 13 residues. The whole variable domain, filled in from reference TRBV7-6 and TRBJ2-5, reads GAGVSQSPRYKVTKRGQDVALRCDPISGHVSLYWYRQALGQGPEFLTYFNYEAQQDKSGLPNDRFSAERPEGSISTLTIQRTEQRDSAMYRCASSPLTGETQYFGPGTRLLVL.

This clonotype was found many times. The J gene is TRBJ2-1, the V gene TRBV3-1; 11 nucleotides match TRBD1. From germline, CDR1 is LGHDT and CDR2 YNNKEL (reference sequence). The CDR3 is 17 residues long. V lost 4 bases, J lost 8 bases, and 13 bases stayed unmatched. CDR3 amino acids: CASSLRDRGNRGHEQFF. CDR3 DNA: TGTGCCAGCAGCCTCCGGGACAGGGGGAACCGAGGGCATGAGCAGTTCTTC.

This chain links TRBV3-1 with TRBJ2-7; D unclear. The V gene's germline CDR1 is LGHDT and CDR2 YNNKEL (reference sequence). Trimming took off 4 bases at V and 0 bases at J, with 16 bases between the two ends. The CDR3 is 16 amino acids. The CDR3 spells CASSRHQGLGSYEQYF. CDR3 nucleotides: TGTGCCAGCAGCCGCCATCAAGGTTTGGGCTCCTACGAGCAGTACTTC.

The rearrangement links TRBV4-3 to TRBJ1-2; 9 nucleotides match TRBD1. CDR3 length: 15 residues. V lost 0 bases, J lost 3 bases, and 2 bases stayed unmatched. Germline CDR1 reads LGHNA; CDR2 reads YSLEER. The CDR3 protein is CASSQDWTGDYGYTF. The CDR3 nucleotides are TGCGCCAGCAGCCAAGATTGGACAGGGGACTATGGCTACACCTTC.

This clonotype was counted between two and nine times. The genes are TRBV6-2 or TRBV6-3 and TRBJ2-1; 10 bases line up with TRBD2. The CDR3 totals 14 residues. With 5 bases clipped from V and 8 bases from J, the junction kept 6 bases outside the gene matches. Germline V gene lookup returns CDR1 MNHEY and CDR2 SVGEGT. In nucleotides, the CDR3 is TGTGCCAGCAGTCTAGCGGGAGAGTGGGATGAGCAGTTCTTC. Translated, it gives CASSLAGEWDEQFF.

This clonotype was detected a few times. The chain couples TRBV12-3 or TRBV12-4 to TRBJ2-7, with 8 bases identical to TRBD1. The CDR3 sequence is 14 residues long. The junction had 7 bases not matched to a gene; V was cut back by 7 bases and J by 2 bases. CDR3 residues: CASTWRTGTYEQYF. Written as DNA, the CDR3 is TGTGCCAGCACCTGGAGGACAGGGACCTACGAGCAGTACTTC.

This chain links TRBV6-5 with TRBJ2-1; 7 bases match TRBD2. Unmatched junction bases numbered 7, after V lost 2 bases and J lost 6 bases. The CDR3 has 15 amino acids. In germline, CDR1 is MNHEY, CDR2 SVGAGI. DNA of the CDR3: TGTGCCAGCAGTTACGGGGCGGGAGATACCAATGAGCAGTTCTTC. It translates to CASSYGAGDTNEQFF.

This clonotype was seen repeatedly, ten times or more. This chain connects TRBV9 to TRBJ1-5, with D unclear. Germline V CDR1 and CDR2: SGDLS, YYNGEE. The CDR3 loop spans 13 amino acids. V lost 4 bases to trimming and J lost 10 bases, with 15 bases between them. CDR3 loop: CASSLKLTSPQHF. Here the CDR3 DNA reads TGTGCCAGCAGCTTAAAACTGACAAGCCCCCAGCATTTT.

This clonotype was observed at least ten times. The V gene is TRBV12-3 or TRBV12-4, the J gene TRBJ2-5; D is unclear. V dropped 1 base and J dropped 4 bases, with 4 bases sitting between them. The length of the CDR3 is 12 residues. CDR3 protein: CASSLGLETQYF. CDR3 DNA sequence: TGTGCCAGCAGTTTAGGGTTAGAGACCCAGTACTTC.

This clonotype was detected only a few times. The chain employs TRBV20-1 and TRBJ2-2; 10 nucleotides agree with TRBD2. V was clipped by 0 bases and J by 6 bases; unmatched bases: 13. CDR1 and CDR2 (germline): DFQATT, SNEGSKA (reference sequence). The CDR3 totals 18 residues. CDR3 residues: CSARDNNWASGSSGELFF. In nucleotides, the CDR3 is TGCAGTGCTAGAGATAATAATTGGGCTAGCGGGAGTTCCGGGGAGCTGTTTTTT.